This T cell receptor (beta chain) was obtained from a study of radiotherapy plus CTLA-4 blockade in lung cancer. Looking at the study overall: Across the patients, objective responses occurred in more than 15%, and disease control in roughly 30%. Whole-study findings and limits: The study found tumor-derived TCR clones expanded in blood after radiotherapy plus ipilimumab. Strongest reported response predictors: early blood clone changes and post-radiation interferon-beta.

There are 15 residues in the CDR3. The V gene's germline CDR1 is GTSNPN and CDR2 SVGIG (reference sequence). V gave up 0 bases and J gave up 4 bases, with 15 bases separating them. Those with chemo-refractory metastatic non-small-cell lung cancer were treated with focal radiation combined with CTLA-4 blockade using ipilimumab. Sequenced by immunoSEQ multiplex PCR; TCRdb stores in-frame clones only, minus some. Found here are 90,000 to 150,000 clones, 75% to 80% of them singletons; the top ten hold 5% to 5.5%. Turning to this clone: Its antigen is not identified.

The sample in question was peripheral blood, obtained from a patient treated with radiotherapy plus ipilimumab. The V and J genes are TRBV30 and TRBJ1-1, with D perhaps TRBD1 (5 bases). The origin of this receptor is a human donor with non-small cell lung cancer who had a partial response to radiotherapy plus ipilimumab. The CDR3 region has the DNA TGTGCCTGGAGTGTGCCCCAGGGTAAGGGCACTGAAGCTTTCTTT. It codes for CAWSVPQGKGTEAFF.